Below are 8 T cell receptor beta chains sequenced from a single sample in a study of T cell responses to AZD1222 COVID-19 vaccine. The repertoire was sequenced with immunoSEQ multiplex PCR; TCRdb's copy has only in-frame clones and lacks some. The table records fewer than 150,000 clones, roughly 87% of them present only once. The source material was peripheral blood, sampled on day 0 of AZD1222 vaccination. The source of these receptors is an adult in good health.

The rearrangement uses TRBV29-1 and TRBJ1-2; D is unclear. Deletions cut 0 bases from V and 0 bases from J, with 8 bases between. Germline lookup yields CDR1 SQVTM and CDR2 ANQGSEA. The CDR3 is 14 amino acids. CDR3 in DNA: TGCAGCGTTGAAGATCGAGAATCTAACTATGGCTACACCTTC. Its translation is CSVEDRESNYGYTF.

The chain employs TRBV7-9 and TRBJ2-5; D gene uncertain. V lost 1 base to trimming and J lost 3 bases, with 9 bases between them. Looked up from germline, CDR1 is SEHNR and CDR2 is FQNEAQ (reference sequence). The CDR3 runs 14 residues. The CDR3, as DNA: TGTGCCAGCAGCTTAGTGGTGCCTGAAGAGACCCAGTACTTC. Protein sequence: CASSLVVPEETQYF.

The CDR3 sequence is CASSSPGLAAGELFF. The CDR3 region has the DNA TGTGCCAGCAGTTCCCCGGGACTAGCAGCCGGGGAGCTGTTTTTT. The genes are TRBV6-5 and TRBJ2-2, with 9 positions matching TRBD2. Germline V gene sequence: CDR1 MNHEY, CDR2 SVGAGI. V trimming: 4 bases; J trimming: 6 bases; junction bases outside the gene matches: 6. The CDR3 runs to 15 residues.

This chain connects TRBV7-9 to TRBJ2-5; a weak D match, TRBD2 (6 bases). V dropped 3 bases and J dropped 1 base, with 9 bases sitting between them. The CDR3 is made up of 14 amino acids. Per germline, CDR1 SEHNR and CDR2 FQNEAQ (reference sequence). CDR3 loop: CASSLTGSQETQYF. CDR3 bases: TGTGCCAGCAGCTTGACCGGGAGCCAAGAGACCCAGTACTTC.

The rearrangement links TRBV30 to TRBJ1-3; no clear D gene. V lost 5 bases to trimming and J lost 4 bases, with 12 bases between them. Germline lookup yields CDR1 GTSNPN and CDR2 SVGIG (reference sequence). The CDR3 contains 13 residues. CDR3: CAWSPLGGNTIYF. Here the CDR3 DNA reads TGTGCCTGGTCTCCACTGGGGGGAAACACCATATATTTT.

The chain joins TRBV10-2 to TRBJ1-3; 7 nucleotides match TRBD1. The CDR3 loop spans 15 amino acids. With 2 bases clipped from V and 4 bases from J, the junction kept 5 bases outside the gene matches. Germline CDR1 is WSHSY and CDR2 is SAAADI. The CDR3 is CASSETRGTGNTIYF. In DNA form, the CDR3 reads TGCGCCAGCAGTGAGACCAGGGGGACCGGAAACACCATATATTTT.

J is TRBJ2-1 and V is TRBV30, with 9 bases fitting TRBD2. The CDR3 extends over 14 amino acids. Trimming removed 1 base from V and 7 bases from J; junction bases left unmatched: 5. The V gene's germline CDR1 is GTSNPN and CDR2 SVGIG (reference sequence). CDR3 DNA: TGTGCCTGGAGTGGTGCGGGGGGGCATAATGAGCAGTTCTTC. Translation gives CAWSGAGGHNEQFF. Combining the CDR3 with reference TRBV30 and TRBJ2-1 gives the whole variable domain SQTIHQWPATLVQPVGSPLSLECTVEGTSNPNLYWYRQAAGRGLQLLFYSVGIGQISSEVPQNLSASRPQDRQFILSSKKLLLSDSGFYLCAWSGAGGHNEQFFGPGTRLTVL.

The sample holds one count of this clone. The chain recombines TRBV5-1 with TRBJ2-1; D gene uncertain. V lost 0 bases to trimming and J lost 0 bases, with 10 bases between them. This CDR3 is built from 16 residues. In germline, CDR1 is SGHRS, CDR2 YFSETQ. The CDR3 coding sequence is TGCGCCAGCAGCTTGGTTGGGTCTGGCTCCTACAATGAGCAGTTCTTC. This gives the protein CASSLVGSGSYNEQFF.